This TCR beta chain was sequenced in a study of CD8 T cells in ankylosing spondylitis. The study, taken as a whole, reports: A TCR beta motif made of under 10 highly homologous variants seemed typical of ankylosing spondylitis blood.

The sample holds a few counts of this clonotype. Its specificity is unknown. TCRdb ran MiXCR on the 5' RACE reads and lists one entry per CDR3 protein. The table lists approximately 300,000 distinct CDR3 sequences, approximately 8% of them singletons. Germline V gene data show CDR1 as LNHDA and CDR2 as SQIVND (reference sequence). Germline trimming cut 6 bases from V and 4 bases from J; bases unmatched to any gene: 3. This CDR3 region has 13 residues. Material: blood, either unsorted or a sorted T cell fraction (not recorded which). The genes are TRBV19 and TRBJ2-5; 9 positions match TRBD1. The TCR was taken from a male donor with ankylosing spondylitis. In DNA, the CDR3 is TGTGCCAGTAGGAAGGACAGGGGAGAGACCCAGTACTTC. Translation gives CASRKDRGETQYF. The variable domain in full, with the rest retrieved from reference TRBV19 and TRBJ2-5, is DGGITQSPKYLFRKEGQNVTLSCEQNLNHDAMYWYRQDPGQGLRLIYYSQIVNDFQKGDIAEGYSVSREKKESFPLTVTSAQKNPTAFYLCASRKDRGETQYFGPGTRLLVL.